This paragraph reports one TCR beta chain. Antigen specificity is unknown. Profiling relied on immunoSEQ multiplex PCR, and the TCRdb table lists in-frame clones only, not all of them. Counted here are some 74,000 clones, roughly 88% occurring once; the ten biggest clones make up roughly 1.4%. These data belong to a study of T cell responses to AZD1222 COVID-19 vaccine. Study results and limitations: At baseline, just a handful of AZD1222 recipients tested seropositive. Vaccine-associated CD4 TCRs ranged over spike, dominating at 160-218 and 743-854. Donors were chiefly white British, with a greater number of females, and clonal diversity was perhaps underestimated. Close to half of all spike-specific TCRs reportedly target regions of the variants that are unmutated.

Germline lookup yields CDR1 SGHRS and CDR2 YFSETQ. This CDR3 contains 17 residues. V trimming: 0 bases; J trimming: 2 bases; junction bases outside the gene matches: 2. The sequenced sample was peripheral blood, obtained 28 days after the second AZD1222 dose. The TCR sequence derives from an adult who received the AZD1222 COVID-19 vaccine. This chain connects TRBV5-1 to TRBJ2-3, with TRBD2 identical over 14 bases. The CDR3 DNA reads TGCGCCAGCAGCTTGGGACTAGCGGGGGGGCCCACAGATACGCAGTATTTT. As protein: CASSLGLAGGPTDTQYF. Based on the CDR3 plus reference TRBV5-1 and TRBJ2-3, the full variable domain is KAGVTQTPRYLIKTRGQQVTLSCSPISGHRSVSWYQQTPGQGLQFLFEYFSETQRNKGNFPGRFSGRQFSNSRSEMNVSTLELGDSALYLCASSLGLAGGPTDTQYFGPGTRLTVL.